This TCR beta chain originates from a study of T cells after yellow fever vaccination. This CDR3 contains 12 residues. The junction had 4 bases not matched to a gene; V was cut back by 5 bases and J by 7 bases. The germline CDR1 and CDR2 sequences are SGHTA and FQGNSA. General observations from the study: Abundant clonotypes from the bulk population could contaminate FACS-sorted repertoires.

Each CDR3 protein is one row after TCRdb ran MiXCR on the 5' RACE reads. In the table there are under 300,000 distinct CDR3 sequences, 6.5% to 8.5% of which are singletons. This clonotype was seen repeatedly, ten times or more. The antigen is undetermined. This sequence originates from a man aged 30 to 39 who received the YFV17D yellow fever vaccine. Specimen: CD4+ T cells sorted from PBMCs, collected 15 days after the yellow fever booster vaccination. J is TRBJ1-1 and V is TRBV7-2; 7 bases match TRBD1. CDR3 loop: CASSPGGSEAFF. The CDR3 DNA follows: TGTGCCAGCAGCCCAGGGGGGAGTGAAGCTTTCTTT.